The 7 T cell receptor beta chains below were found in one sample sequenced in a study of blood T cell repertoires in COVID-19. TCRdb's copy holds only in-frame clones and misses some; the assay was immunoSEQ multiplex PCR. The sample includes approximately 200,000 clones, approximately 87% seen only once; the top ten take roughly 6.2%. Sequencing input: peripheral blood. Every receptor here comes from a man aged 60 to 75 who had recovered from COVID-19.

This clone was picked up a small number of times. The J gene is TRBJ1-6, the V gene TRBV30; no reliable D call. Trimming removed 3 bases at V and 4 bases at J, with 13 bases between. The CDR3 length is 15 residues. Germline V gene data show CDR1 as GTSNPN and CDR2 as SVGIG (reference sequence). In nucleotides, the CDR3 is TGTGCCTGGAGGAGAGGGAACCAATATAATTCACCCCTCCACTTT. Translating gives CAWRRGNQYNSPLHF.

This clone has just one count. The chain recombines TRBV7-9 with TRBJ1-2; 8 nucleotides agree with TRBD1. This CDR3 contains 16 residues. The J segment lost 4 bases and the V segment lost 2 bases, leaving 9 bases of the junction unmatched. Germline V gives CDR1 SEHNR, CDR2 FQNEAQ (reference sequence). CDR3 sequence: CASSLRGAGGLYGYTF. The DNA for the CDR3 is TGTGCCAGCAGCTTAAGGGGGGCAGGGGGCCTCTATGGCTACACCTTC.

This chain uses TRBV15 with TRBJ2-1; D is perhaps TRBD2 (6 bases). With 1 base removed from V and 7 bases from J, the gap between germline ends came to 14 bases. The CDR3 length is 15 residues. Germline-derived CDR1 and CDR2 are LNHNV and YYDKDF (reference sequence). The CDR3 spells CATSRVGAGWNEQFF. DNA for the CDR3: TGTGCCACCAGCAGAGTCGGGGCGGGATGGAATGAGCAGTTCTTC.

The rearrangement links TRBV28 to TRBJ1-6; a weak D match, TRBD1 (6 bases). The CDR3 runs to 16 residues. V dropped 8 bases and J dropped 14 bases, with 28 bases sitting between them. Germline V CDR1 and CDR2: MDHEN, SYDVKM. CDR3 in DNA: TGTGCCAGCCTCCGGGACACAGGCCCAGTCGGTAACTCCCTCCACTTT. Translated: CASLRDTGPVGNSLHF. Full variable domain (remainder filled in from reference TRBV28 and TRBJ1-6): DVKVTQSSRYLVKRTGEKVFLECVQDMDHENMFWYRQDPGLGLRLIYFSYDVKMKEKGDIPEGYSVSREKKERFSLILESASTNQTSMYLCASLRDTGPVGNSLHFGNGTRLTVT.

About this clone: Germline is not matched at one junction end, which may reflect a read error. The chain carries TRBV18 and TRBJ2-2; 11 bases match TRBD1. This CDR3 is 16 amino acids long. In germline, CDR1 is KGHSH, CDR2 LQKENI. CDR3 region: CASSPNGQGAGEQLSF. The CDR3, as DNA: TGTGCCAGCTCACCGAACGGACAGGGGGCCGGAGAGCAGCTGTCTTTT.

V usage is TRBV2 and J usage is TRBJ2-2; perhaps TRBD2 as D (5 bases). CDR3 size: 13 residues. V gave up 4 bases and J gave up 5 bases, with 8 bases separating them. Germline CDR1 and CDR2: SNHLY and FYNNEI. CDR3: CASSVGGTGELFF. The DNA of the CDR3 is TGTGCCAGCAGTGTCGGAGGAACCGGGGAGCTGTTTTTT.

CDR3 DNA sequence: TGTGCCAGCAGCCAAAGACCTGACACCACTGAAGCTTTCTTT. This codes for CASSQRPDTTEAFF. The V and J genes are TRBV3-1 (or the pseudogene TRBV3-2) and TRBJ1-1; D gene uncertain. Germline CDR1 is LGHDT and CDR2 is YNNKEL (reference sequence). With 2 bases removed from V and 4 bases from J, the gap between germline ends came to 11 bases. The CDR3 length is 14 residues.